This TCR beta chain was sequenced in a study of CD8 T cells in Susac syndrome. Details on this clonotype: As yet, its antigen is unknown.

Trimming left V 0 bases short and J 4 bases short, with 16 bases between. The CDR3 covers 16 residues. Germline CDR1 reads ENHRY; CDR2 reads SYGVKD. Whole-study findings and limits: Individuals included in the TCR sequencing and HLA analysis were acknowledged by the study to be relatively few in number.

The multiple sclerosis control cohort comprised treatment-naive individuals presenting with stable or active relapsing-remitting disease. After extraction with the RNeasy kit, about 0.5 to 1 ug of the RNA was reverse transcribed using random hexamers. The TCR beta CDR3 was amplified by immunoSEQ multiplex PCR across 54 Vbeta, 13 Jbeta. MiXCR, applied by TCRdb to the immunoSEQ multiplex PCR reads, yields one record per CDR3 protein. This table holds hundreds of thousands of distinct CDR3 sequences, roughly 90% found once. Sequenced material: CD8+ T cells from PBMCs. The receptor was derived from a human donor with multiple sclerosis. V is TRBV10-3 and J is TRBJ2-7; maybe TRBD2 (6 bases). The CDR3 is CAISESNAGLRYEQYF. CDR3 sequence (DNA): TGTGCCATCAGTGAGTCGAATGCGGGGCTTAGGTACGAGCAGTACTTC.